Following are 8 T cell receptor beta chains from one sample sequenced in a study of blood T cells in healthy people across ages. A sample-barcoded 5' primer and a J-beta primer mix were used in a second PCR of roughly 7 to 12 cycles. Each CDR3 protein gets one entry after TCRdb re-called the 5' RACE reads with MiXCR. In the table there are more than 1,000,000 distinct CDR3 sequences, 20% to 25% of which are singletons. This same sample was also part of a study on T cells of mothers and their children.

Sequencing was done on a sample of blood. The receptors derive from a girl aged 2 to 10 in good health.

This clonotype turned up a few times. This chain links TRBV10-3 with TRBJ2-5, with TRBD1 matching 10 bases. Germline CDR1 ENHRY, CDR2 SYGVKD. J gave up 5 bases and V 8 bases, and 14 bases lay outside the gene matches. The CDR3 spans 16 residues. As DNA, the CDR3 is TGTGCCATCGGGGAATCCGGGACAGGGGTAATCGAGACCCAGTACTTC. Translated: CAIGESGTGVIETQYF.

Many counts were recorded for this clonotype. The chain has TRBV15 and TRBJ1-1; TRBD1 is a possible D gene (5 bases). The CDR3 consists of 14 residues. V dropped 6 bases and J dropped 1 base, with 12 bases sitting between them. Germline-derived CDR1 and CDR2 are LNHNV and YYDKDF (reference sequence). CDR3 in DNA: TGTGCCACCAGTGCCGGGACGGCGAACACTGAAGCTTTCTTT. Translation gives CATSAGTANTEAFF.

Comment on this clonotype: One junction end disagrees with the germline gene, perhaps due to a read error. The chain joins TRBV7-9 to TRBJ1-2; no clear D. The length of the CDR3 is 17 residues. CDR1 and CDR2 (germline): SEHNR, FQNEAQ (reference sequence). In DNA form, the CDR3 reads TGCGCCAGCAGTCCCCCCTCCTATACCCTTACTAACTATGGCTACACCTTC. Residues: CASSPPSYTLTNYGYTF.

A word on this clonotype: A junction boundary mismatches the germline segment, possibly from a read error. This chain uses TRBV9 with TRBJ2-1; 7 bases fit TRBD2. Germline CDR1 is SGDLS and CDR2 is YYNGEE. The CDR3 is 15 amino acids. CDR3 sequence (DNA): TGTGCCAGCAACGACGGCGGGAGCTCCTACAACGAGCAGTTCTTC. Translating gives CASNDGGSSYNEQFF.

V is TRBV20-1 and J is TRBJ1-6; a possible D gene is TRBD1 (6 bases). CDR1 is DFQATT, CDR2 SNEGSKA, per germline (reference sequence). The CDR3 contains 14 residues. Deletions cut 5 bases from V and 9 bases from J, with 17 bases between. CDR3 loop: CSAGKGVETSPLHF. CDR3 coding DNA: TGCAGTGCTGGAAAGGGGGTTGAGACTTCACCCCTCCACTTT.

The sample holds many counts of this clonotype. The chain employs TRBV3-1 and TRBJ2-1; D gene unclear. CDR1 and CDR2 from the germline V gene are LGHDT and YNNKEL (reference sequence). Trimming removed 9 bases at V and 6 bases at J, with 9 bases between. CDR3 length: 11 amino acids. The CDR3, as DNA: TGTGCCAGTTCCACCGGCAATGAGCAGTTCTTC. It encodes CASSTGNEQFF.

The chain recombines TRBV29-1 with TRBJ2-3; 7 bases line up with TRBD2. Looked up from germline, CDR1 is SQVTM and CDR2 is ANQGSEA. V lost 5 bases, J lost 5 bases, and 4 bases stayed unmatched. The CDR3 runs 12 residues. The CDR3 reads CSVWEGGDTQYF. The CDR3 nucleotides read TGCAGCGTTTGGGAGGGCGGAGATACGCAGTATTTT.

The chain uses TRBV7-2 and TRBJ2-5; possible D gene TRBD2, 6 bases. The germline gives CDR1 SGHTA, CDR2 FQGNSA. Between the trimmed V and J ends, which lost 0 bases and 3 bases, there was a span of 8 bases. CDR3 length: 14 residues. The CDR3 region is CASSLALAKETQYF. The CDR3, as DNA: TGTGCCAGCAGCTTAGCACTAGCTAAAGAGACCCAGTACTTC.